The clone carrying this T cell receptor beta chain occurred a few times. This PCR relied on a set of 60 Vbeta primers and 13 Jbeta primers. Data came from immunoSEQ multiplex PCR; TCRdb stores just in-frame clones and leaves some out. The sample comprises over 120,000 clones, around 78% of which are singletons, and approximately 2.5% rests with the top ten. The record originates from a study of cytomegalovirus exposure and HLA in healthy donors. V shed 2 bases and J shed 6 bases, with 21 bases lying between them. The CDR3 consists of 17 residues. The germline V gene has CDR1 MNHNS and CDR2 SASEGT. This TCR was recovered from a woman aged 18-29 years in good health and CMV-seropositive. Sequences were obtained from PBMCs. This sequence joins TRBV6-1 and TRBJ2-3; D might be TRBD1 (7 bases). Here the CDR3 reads CASSESVVGSGGDTQYF. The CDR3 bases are TGTGCCAGCAGTGAATCGGTTGTGGGGTCAGGGGGGGATACGCAGTATTTT.